Presented here are 5 T cell receptor beta chains from one specimen sequenced in a study of cytomegalovirus exposure and HLA in healthy donors (dated by TCRdb to 2017 to 2019). The library was generated by the immunoSEQ multiplex PCR assay. For the multiplex PCR, a mixture combining 60 forward primers for TCR Vbeta segments and 13 reverse primers for TCR Jbeta segments was used. TCRdb took this table from immuneACCESS and kept in-frame rearrangements with V and J called. Such tables lack part of the clones; where checked against another copy, unresolved V genes explain under half of the gap, and the rest is unexplained. The sample profile shows 85,000 to 100,000 clones; around 82% of them were found once. Jointly, the top ten make up just over 0.75% of the sample. The source material was PBMCs. The receptors were sampled from a woman aged 60-75 years in good health and CMV-seronegative.

This clone appeared a single time. The chain has TRBV5-4 and TRBJ2-3, with D maybe TRBD2 (6 bases). V was pared by 2 bases and J by 5 bases, with 15 bases between. The germline V gene encodes CDR1 SGHNT and CDR2 YYREEE (reference sequence). The CDR3 length is 15 residues. This chain's CDR3 is CASSLRRGLGDTQYF. As DNA, the CDR3 is TGTGCCAGCAGCTTAAGGCGGGGATTGGGAGATACGCAGTATTTT.

The rearrangement uses TRBV6-1 and TRBJ2-4, with D tentatively TRBD2 (5 bases). Germline V CDR1 and CDR2: MNHNS, SASEGT. Deletions cut 3 bases from V and 8 bases from J, with 14 bases between. The CDR3 is made up of 14 amino acids. CDR3 nucleotides: TGTGCCAGCAGTGACCCCACGGACTTATACATTCAGTACTTC. This gives the protein CASSDPTDLYIQYF.

V usage is TRBV7-2 and J usage is TRBJ1-2; 9 bases are a match to TRBD1. The CDR3 sequence is 16 residues long. Losses at the gene ends were 3 bases for V and 8 bases for J; bases not matched to a gene: 13. The V gene's germline CDR1 is SGHTA and CDR2 FQGNSA. Here the CDR3 DNA reads TGTGCCAGCAGCTTTTATTTCGCCGGGACAGGGAAAGGCTACACCTTC. This sequence encodes CASSFYFAGTGKGYTF.

V and J are TRBV9 and TRBJ2-3; 7 bases match TRBD2. Germline values: CDR1 SGDLS, CDR2 YYNGEE. The CDR3 length is 16 residues. The V gene end was trimmed by 3 bases and the J gene end by 0 bases; junction bases not matched to a gene: 7. CDR3 in DNA: TGTGCCAGCAGCGCTCTAGCGGATGTTAGCACAGATACGCAGTATTTT. Its translation: CASSALADVSTDTQYF.

The chain links TRBV30 to TRBJ1-5; 8 nucleotides line up with TRBD1. The CDR3 covers 15 residues. The J segment lost 1 base and the V segment lost 2 bases, leaving 4 bases of the junction unmatched. From germline, CDR1 is GTSNPN and CDR2 SVGIG (reference sequence). The CDR3: CAWSPGTGSNQPQHF. The CDR3 DNA follows: TGTGCCTGGAGTCCCGGGACAGGAAGCAATCAGCCCCAGCATTTT.